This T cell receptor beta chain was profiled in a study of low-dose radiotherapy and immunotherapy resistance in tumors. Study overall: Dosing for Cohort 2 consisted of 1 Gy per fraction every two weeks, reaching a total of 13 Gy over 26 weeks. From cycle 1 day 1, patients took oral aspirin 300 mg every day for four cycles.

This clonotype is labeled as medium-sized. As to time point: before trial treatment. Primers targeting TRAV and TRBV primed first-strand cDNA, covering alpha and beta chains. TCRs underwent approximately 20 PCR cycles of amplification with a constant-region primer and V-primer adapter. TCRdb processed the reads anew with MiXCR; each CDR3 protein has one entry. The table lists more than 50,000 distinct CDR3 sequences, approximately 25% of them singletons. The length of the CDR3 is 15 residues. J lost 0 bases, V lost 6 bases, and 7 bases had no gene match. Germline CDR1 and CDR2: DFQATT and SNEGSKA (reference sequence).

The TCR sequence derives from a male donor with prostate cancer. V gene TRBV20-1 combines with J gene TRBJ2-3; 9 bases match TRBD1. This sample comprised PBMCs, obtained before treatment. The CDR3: CSATTGGASTDTQYF. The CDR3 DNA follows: TGCAGTGCCACTACAGGGGGCGCGAGCACAGATACGCAGTATTTT.